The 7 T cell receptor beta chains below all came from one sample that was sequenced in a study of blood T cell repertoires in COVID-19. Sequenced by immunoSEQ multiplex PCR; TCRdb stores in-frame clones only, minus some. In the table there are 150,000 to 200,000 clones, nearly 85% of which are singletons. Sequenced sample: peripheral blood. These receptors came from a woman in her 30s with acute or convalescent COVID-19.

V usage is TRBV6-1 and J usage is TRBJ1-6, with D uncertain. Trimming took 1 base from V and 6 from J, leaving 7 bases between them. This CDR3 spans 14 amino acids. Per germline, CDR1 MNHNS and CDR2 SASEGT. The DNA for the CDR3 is TGTGCCAGCAGTGAAGGTGTCCGTAATTCACCCCTCCACTTT. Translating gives CASSEGVRNSPLHF.

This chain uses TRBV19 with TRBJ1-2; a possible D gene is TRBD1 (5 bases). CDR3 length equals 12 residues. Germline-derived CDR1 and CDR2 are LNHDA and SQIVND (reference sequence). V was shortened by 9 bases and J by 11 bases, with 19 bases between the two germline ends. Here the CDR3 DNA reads TGTGCCAGCCACGGCGGGGACCAGATTTACACCTTC. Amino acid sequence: CASHGGDQIYTF.

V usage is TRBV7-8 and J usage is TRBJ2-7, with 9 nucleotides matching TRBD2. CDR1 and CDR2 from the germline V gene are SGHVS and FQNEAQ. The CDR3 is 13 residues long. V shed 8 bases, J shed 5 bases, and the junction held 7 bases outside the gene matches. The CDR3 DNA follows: TGTGCCAGCGGAAGGACTAGCGTGGACGAGCAGTACTTC. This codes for CASGRTSVDEQYF.

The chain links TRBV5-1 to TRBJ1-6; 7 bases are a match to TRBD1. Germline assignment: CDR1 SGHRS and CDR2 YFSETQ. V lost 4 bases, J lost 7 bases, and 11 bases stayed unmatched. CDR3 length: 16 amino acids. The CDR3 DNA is TGCGCCAGCAGCCCGGAACCAACAGGGGACAATTCACCCCTCCACTTT. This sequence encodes CASSPEPTGDNSPLHF.

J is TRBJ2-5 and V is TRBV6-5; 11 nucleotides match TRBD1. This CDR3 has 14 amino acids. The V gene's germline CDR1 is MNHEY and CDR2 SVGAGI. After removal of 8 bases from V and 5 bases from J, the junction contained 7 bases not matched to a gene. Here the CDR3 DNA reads TGTGCCAGCTCGGGACAGGGGGGTTTGGAGACCCAGTACTTC. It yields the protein CASSGQGGLETQYF.

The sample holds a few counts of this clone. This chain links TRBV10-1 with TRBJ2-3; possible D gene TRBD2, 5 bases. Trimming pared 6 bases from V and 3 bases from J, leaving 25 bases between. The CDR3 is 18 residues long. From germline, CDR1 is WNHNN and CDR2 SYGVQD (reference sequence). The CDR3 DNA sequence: TGCGCCAGCAGCCACACACCCCTACTAGAGTCAGGAACAGATACGCAGTATTTT. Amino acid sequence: CASSHTPLLESGTDTQYF.

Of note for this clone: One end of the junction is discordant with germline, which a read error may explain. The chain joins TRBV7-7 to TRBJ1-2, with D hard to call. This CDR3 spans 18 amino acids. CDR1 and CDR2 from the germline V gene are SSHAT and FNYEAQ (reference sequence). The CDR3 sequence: CASSPYIMDRAANYGYTF. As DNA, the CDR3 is TGTGCTAGCAGCCCCTATATTATGGACCGAGCGGCTAACTATGGCTACACCTTC.